Here is one T cell receptor (beta chain) with its context. Its antigen remains undetermined. Base qualities were left out, and no much larger clone turns up one base away. TCRbeta CDR3 regions were amplified from genomic DNA using the immunoSEQ Assay, a bias-controlled multiplex PCR. In the source study's methods: Nucleated cell counts per sample were estimated from amplification of reference gene primers within the assay. To quantify the absolute abundance of each unique TCRbeta CDR3 rearrangement, sequence reads were collapsed and filtered. For each sample, productive Simpson clonality was calculated as the square root of Simpson's diversity index over productive rearrangements. Held by TCRdb, this immuneACCESS table contains in-frame sequences only and omits some clones. Under half of the omission traces to an unresolved V gene where checked; the cause of the rest is unknown. V, J and clone size derive from that table, while D and trimming were established from the DNA sequence. Counted in this sample were more than 55,000 clones; 76% of them appeared once. The ten largest clones represent approximately 6.8% of the sample.

Collaborating institutions collected whole blood in K2EDTA tubes following their own protocols. For TCRbeta analysis, collaborators shipped samples as frozen whole blood, isolated PBMCs, or DNA extracted from either of those sample types. The data were obtained in a study of blood T cell repertoires in COVID-19 (TCRdb year 2020). Describing the broader study: Collaborator samples came from the United States, Italy and Spain and covered acute and convalescent phases of COVID-19. The sample metadata nearly always contained a de-identified subject ID, COVID-19 status, age in years and sex. Where available, HLA class I and class II types were obtained from metadata supplied by the sample provider rather than from assay-based typing. A freely available public database, intended as a resource for researchers studying the immune response to SARS-CoV-2, is where the repertoires were released. The prospective study material was composed of cDNA or gDNA derived from T cells, B-cell-depleted T cells, or PBMCs. The samples were drawn from the first 160 participants of the ongoing ImmuneRACE study and from over 950 subjects provided by 6 global collaborators. The dataset comprised deeply sampled blood TCRbeta repertoires from subjects exposed to, actively infected with, or recovered from COVID-19. The full study reports these points: The amount of clinical and demographic metadata varied by source and participant and was provided uncurated.

The sample taken for sequencing was peripheral blood. The clonotype originates from a woman in her forties or fifties with active or convalescent COVID-19.

At the DNA level, the sequence is TGTGCCAGCAGTGAATCATATTCAGGGTTGAAGGTTTTCTTT. It codes for CASSESYSGLKVFF. This receptor chain uses TRBV6-1 and TRBJ1-1; matching of 5 bases hints at TRBD1 as the D gene. V loses 2 bases, J loses 13 bases, and the germline ends lie 20 bases apart. The germline V gene provides CDR1 MNHNS and CDR2 SASEGT. From its cysteine to its phenylalanine, the CDR3 spans 14 amino acids. The only DNA kept is the CDR3, 42 bases in frame from the first base.